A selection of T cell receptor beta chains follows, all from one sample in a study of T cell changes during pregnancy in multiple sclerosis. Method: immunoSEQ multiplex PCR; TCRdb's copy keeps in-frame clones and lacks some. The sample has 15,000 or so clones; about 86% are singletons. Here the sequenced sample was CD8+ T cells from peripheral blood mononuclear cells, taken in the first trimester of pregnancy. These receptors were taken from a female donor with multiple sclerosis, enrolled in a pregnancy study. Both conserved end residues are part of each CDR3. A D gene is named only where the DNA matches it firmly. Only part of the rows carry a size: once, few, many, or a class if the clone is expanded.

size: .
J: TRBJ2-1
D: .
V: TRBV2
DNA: TGTGCCAGCACCCCGACTATTGGTGAGCAGTTCTTC
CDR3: CASTPTIGEQFF

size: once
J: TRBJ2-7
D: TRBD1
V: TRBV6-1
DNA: TGTGCCAGCAGTGAAGGGGACAGCCACGTAGAGCAGTACTTC
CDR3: CASSEGDSHVEQYF

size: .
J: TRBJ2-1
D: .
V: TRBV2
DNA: TGTGCCAGCTCCCTGGAAGCGTACAATGAGCAGTTCTTC
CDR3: CASSLEAYNEQFF

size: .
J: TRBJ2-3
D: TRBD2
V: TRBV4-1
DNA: TGCGCCAGCAGCCAAGTTGCTCTAGCGGCTAGCACAGATACGCAGTATTTT
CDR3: CASSQVALAASTDTQYF

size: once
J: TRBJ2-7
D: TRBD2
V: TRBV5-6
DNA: TGTGCCAGCAGCCCGGGGACTAGCGGGAGACTAACCTACGAGCAGTACTTC
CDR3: CASSPGTSGRLTYEQYF

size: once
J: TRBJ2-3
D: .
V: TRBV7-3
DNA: TGTGCCAGCAGCCTCGAGAGCACAGATACGCAGTATTTT
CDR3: CASSLESTDTQYF

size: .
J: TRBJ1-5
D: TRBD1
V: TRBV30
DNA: TGTGCCTGGAGCCCCCCCTCGACAGGGGGACAGCCCCAGCATTTT
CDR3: CAWSPPSTGGQPQHF

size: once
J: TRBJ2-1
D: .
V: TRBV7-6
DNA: TGTGCCAGCAGCTTAAGCGCGGGACTCGTTTACAATGAGCAGTTCTTC
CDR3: CASSLSAGLVYNEQFF

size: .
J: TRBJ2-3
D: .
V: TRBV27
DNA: TGTGCCAGCAGTTTTGCTAGAGATACGCAGTATTTT
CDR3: CASSFARDTQYF

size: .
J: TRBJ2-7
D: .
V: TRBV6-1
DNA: TGTGCCAGCACACTCTGGGCCTTCGAGACCTACGAGCAGTACTTC
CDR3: CASTLWAFETYEQYF

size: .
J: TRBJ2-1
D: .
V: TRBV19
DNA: TGTGCCAGTAGTCCGGGACTCAAGTACAATGAGCAGTTCTTC
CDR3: CASSPGLKYNEQFF

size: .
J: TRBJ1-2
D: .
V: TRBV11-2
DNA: TGTGCCAGCAGCCGAATCCGGGAATACTATGGCTACACCTTC
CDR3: CASSRIREYYGYTF

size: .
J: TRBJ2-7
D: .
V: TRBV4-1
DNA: TGCGCCAGCAGCTCTAGGACGGGAAACTACGAGCAGTACTTC
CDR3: CASSSRTGNYEQYF

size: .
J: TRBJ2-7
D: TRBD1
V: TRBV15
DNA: TGTGCCACCAGCAGCTACAGGGGAGCCTACGAGCAGTACTTC
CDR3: CATSSYRGAYEQYF

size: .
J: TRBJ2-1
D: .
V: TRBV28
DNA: TGTGCCAGCAAACCACCGACACTTCCTAGCCCACCCCAGGACAATGAGCAGTTCTTC
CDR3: CASKPPTLPSPPQDNEQFF

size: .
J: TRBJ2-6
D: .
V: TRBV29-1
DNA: TGCAGCGTTGAGCAGGTGCCCTCTGGGGCCAACGTCCTGACTTTC
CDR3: CSVEQVPSGANVLTF

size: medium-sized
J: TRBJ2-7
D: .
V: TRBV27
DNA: TGTGCCAGCAGTTTGACAAGGGCGGGAAGCTCCTACGAGCAGTACTTC
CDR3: CASSLTRAGSSYEQYF

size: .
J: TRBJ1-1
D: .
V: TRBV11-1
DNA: TGTGCCAGCAGCTCCCTGTGGGGAGGGGAGAGTGAGAACACTGAAGCTTTCTTT
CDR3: CASSSLWGGESENTEAFF

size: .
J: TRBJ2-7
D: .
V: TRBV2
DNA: TGTGCCAGCAGCTATCCCCGGGAGTACGAGCAGTACTTC
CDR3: CASSYPREYEQYF

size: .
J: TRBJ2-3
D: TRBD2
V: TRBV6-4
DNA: TGTGCCAGCAGTGGACTAGCTAGCACAGATACGCAGTATTTT
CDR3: CASSGLASTDTQYF

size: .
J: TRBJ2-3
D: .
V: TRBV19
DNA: TGTGCCAGTAGTCCTCGGACTCGCACAGATACGCAGTATTTT
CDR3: CASSPRTRTDTQYF

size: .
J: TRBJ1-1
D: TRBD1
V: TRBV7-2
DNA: TGTGCCAGCAGCGCAATCCCGGCGGGACAGGGGGACACTGAAGCTTTCTTT
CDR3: CASSAIPAGQGDTEAFF

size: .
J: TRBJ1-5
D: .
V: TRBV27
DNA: TGTGCCAGCATGGGTCCAGGGGCCTCCCAGCCCCAGCATTTT
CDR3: CASMGPGASQPQHF

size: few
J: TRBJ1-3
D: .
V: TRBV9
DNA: TGTGCCACCCCCTCTCGGACAGCTGGAAACACCATATATTTT
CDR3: CATPSRTAGNTIYF

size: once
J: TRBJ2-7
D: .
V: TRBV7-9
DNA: TGTGCCAGCAGCTTAGGGGGGCCTCAAGATCGGTACTTC
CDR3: CASSLGGPQDRYF

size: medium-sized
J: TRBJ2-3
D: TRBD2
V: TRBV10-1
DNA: TGCGCCAGCAGGAGCCTAGGACTAGCTCCCGCAGATACGCAGTATTTT
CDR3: CASRSLGLAPADTQYF

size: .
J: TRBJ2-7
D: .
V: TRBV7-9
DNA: TGTGCCAGCAGCTTAGAGGTGGGGGCGCGAGTCTACGAGCAGTACTTC
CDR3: CASSLEVGARVYEQYF

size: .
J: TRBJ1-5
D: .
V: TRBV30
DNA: TGTGCCTGGAGTCCCCGGGGGGGAATAAGCAATCAGCCCCAGCATTTT
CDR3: CAWSPRGGISNQPQHF

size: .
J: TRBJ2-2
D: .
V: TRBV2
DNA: TGTGCCAGCAGTCAGGCCGGCACCGGGGAGCTGTTTTTT
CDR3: CASSQAGTGELFF

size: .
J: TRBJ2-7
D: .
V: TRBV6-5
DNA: TGTGCCAGCAGGCATGGACAGTCCCCTACCTACGAGCAGTACTTC
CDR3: CASRHGQSPTYEQYF

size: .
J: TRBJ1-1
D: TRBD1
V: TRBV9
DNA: TGTGCCAGCAGCGCCTCACAGGGGGGCACTGAAGCTTTCTTT
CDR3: CASSASQGGTEAFF

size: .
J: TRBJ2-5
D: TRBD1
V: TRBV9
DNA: TGTGCCAGCAGCGTCTACCCTATTACCGGGACAGGGCAGGAGACCCAGTACTTC
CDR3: CASSVYPITGTGQETQYF

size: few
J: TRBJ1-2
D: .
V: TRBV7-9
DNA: TGTGCCAGCAGCTTAGATGCAGGGGATCCTGGCTACACCTTC
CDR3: CASSLDAGDPGYTF

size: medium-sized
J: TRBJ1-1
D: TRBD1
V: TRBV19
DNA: TGTGCCAGTAGTATTGAAATTGGGACAGGGGGCGGCACTGAAGCTTTCTTT
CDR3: CASSIEIGTGGGTEAFF

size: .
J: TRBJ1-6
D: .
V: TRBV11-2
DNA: TGTGCCAGCAGCCGGGGGGAGAATTCACCCCTCCACTTT
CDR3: CASSRGENSPLHF

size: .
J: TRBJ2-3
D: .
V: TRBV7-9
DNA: TGTGCCAGCAGCTTAGCTGGCAAACAAACAGGGTGGGCAGATACGCAGTATTTT
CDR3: CASSLAGKQTGWADTQYF

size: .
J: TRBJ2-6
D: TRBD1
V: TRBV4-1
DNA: TGCGCCAGCGTCACAGGGGTTAGCGGGGCCAACGTCCTGACTTTC
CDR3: CASVTGVSGANVLTF

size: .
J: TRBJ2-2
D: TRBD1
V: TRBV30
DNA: TGTGCCTGGAGTGTCCGGGCAGGGGGAATAAGCACCGGGGAGCTGTTTTTT
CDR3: CAWSVRAGGISTGELFF

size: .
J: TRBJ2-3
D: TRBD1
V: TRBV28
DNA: TGTGCCAGCAGACCCGGACAGGCTAGCACAGATACGCAGTATTTT
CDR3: CASRPGQASTDTQYF

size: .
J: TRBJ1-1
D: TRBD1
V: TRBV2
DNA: TGTGCCAGCAGCGGAGGGACAGGGTATGAAGCTTTCTTT
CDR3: CASSGGTGYEAFF

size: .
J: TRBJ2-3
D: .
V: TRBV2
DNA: TGTGCCAGCAGTGAAGCGTGGCCAGATACGCAGTATTTT
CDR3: CASSEAWPDTQYF